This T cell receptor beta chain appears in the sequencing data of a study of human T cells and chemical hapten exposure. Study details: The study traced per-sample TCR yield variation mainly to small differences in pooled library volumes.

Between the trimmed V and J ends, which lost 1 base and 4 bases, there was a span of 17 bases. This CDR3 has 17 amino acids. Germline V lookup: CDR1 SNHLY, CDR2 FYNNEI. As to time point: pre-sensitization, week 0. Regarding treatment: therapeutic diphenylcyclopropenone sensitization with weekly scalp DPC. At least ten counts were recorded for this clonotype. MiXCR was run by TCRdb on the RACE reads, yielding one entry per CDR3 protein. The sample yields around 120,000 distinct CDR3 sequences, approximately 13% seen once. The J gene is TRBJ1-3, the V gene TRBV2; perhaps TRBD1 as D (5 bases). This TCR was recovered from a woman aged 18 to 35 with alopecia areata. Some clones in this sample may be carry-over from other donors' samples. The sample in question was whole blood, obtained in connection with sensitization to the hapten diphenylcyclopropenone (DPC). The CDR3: CASSEEAVRVSGNTIYF. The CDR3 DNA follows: TGTGCCAGCAGTGAAGAGGCGGTCAGGGTATCGGGAAACACCATATATTTT.